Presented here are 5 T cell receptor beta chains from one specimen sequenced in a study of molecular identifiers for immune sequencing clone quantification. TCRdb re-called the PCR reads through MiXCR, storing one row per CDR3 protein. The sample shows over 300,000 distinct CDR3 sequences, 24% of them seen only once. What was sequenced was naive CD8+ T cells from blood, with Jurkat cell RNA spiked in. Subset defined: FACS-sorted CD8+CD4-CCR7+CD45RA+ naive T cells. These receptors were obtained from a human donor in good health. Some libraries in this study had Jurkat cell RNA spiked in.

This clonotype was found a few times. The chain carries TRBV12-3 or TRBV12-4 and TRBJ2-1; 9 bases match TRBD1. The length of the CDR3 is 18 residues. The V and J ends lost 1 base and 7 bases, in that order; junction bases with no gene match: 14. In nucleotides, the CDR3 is TGTGCCAGCAGTTTAGTAGATATCGGTTTAGGGACAGGGAATGAGCAGTTCTTC. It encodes CASSLVDIGLGTGNEQFF.

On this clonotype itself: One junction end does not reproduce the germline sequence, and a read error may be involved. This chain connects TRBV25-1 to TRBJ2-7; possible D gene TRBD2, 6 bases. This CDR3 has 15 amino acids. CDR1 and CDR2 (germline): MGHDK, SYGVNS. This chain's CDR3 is CASSELWAGSYGQYF. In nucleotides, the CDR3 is TGTGCCAGCAGTGAATTATGGGCGGGATCCTACGGGCAGTACTTC.

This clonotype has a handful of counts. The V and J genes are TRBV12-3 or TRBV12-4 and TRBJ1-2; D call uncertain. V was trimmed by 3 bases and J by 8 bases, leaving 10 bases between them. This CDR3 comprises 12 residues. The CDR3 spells CASSFGDPGYTF. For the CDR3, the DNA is TGTGCCAGCAGTTTTGGCGATCCGGGCTACACCTTC.

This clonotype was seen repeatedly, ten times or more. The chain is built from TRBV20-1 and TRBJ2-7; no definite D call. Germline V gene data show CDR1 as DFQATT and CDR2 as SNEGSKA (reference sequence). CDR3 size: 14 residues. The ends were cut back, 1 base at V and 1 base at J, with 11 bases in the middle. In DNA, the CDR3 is TGCAGTGCTAGAGTCCTAGAAATTTCCTACGAGCAGTACTTC. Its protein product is CSARVLEISYEQYF.

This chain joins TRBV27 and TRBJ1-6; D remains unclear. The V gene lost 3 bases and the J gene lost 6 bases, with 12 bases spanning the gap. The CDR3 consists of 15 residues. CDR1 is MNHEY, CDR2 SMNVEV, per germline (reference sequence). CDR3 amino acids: CASSFTWGINSPLHF. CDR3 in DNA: TGTGCCAGCAGTTTTACATGGGGAATTAATTCACCCCTCCACTTT.